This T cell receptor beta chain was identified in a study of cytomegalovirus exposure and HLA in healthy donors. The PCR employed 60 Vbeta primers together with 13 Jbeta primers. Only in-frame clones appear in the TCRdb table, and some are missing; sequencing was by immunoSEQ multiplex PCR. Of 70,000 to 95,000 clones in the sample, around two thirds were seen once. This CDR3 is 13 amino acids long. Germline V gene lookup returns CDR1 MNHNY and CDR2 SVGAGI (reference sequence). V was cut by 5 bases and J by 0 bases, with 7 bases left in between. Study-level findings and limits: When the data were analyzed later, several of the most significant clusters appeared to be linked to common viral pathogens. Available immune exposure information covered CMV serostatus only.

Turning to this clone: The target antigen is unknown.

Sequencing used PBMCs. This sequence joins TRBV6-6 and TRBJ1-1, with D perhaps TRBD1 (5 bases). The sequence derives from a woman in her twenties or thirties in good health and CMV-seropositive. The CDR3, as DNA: TGTGCCAGCAGTACAGGTCTGAACACTGAAGCTTTCTTT. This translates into CASSTGLNTEAFF.